This T cell receptor (beta chain) was recorded in a study of CD8+CD57+ T cells in acquired aplastic anemia. Turning to the study itself: DNA from sorted CD4+ and CD8+ cells averaged roughly 3.4 ug. Overall study findings and caveats: A set of about 30 CD8+ CDR3 sequences was shared between patients and controls, and these sequences appeared highly expressed in patients.

In regard to this clonotype: Its cognate antigen is unknown. An end of the junction does not agree with germline; a read error may underlie this.

Germline V gives CDR1 ENHRY, CDR2 SYGVKD. CDR3 size: 13 residues. Sequencing involved patients with CD8+CD57+ cell expansion previously shown by flow cytometry. All participating patients were living with severe acquired aplastic anemia. Genomic DNA templated the TCR beta VDJ and CDR3 profiling. TCRdb recomputed calls from the reads with MiXCR, one row per CDR3 protein. The sample records about 150,000 distinct CDR3 sequences, less than 50% being singletons. The receptor's source is a human donor with aplastic anemia. The material sequenced was sorted CD4+, CD8+, or CD8+CD57+ T cells (not recorded which) from PBMCs. The chain combines TRBV10-3 with TRBJ1-1; 8 bases map to TRBD1. CDR3 DNA: TGCGCCACACCGGGACAGGAGTTCACTGAAGCTCTCTTT. Protein sequence: CATPGQEFTEALF.